Listed here are 25 T cell receptor beta chains from one sample, sequenced in a study of cytomegalovirus exposure and HLA in healthy donors. PCR primers comprised 60 Vbeta and 13 Jbeta primers. Data came from immunoSEQ multiplex PCR; TCRdb stores just in-frame clones and leaves some out. The data show about 150,000 clones, approximately 72% seen once. What was sequenced was PBMCs. These receptors all stem from a man aged 18 to 30 in good health and CMV-seronegative.

In this sample, this clone turned up once. V usage is TRBV19 and J usage is TRBJ2-1, with D tentatively TRBD2 (7 bases). Germline CDR1 LNHDA, CDR2 SQIVND (reference sequence). V was trimmed by 3 bases and J by 8 bases, leaving 11 bases between them. The CDR3 runs 13 residues. The CDR3: CASSIWEGDEQFF. In nucleotides, the CDR3 is TGTGCCAGTAGTATCTGGGAGGGGGATGAGCAGTTCTTC.

V gene TRBV20-1 combines with J gene TRBJ2-5, with D hard to call. V lost 2 bases, J lost 5 bases, and 3 bases lay in between. The CDR3 sequence is 10 residues long. CDR1 is DFQATT and CDR2 is SNEGSKA in the germline V gene (reference sequence). CDR3 protein: CSARYETQYF. For the CDR3, the DNA is TGCAGTGCTAGATATGAGACCCAGTACTTC.

As regards this clone: Other nucleotide sequences from this sample produce the same CDR3. The chain joins TRBV19 to TRBJ1-3, with D tentatively TRBD1 (5 bases). Germline values: CDR1 LNHDA, CDR2 SQIVND (reference sequence). Trimming took 4 bases from V and 0 from J, leaving 7 bases between them. This CDR3 has 14 amino acids. Written as DNA, the CDR3 is TGTGCCAGTAGTAGGGGCGGCTCTGGAAACACCATATATTTT. This sequence encodes CASSRGGSGNTIYF. Full variable domain (outside the CDR3, taken from reference TRBV19 and TRBJ1-3): DGGITQSPKYLFRKEGQNVTLSCEQNLNHDAMYWYRQDPGQGLRLIYYSQIVNDFQKGDIAEGYSVSREKKESFPLTVTSAQKNPTAFYLCASSRGGSGNTIYFGEGSWLTVV.

This clone was observed a single time. The chain employs TRBV18 and TRBJ2-5; D may be TRBD2 (5 bases). The assigned J gene may be wrong: the sequence end matches TRBJ2-7 better. Per germline, CDR1 KGHSH and CDR2 LQKENI. The CDR3 spans 15 residues. The CDR3 DNA is TGTGCCAGCTCACCATCCATCTTACGGGAATACGAGCAGTACTTC. Translated, it gives CASSPSILREYEQYF.

This clone was observed a few times. This rearrangement joins TRBV7-3 to TRBJ1-2; D gene uncertain. The CDR3 is 13 amino acids. With 2 bases removed from V and 4 bases from J, the gap between germline ends came to 8 bases. Germline V gives CDR1 SGHTA, CDR2 FQGTGA. CDR3 sequence (DNA): TGTGCCAGCAGCTTATACCCGGGCTATGGCTACACCTTC. Translation: CASSLYPGYGYTF.

The chain recombines TRBV5-1 with TRBJ1-2; D uncertain. The CDR3 loop spans 16 amino acids. Looked up from germline, CDR1 is SGHRS and CDR2 is YFSETQ. The V end lost 0 bases, the J end lost 4 bases, and 16 bases lay between the germline ends. CDR3 protein: CASSLGSPGLGYGYTF. DNA of the CDR3: TGCGCCAGCAGCTTGGGATCGCCGGGGTTAGGCTATGGCTACACCTTC.

The rearrangement uses TRBV4-3 and TRBJ1-3; D is uncertain. The germline CDR1 and CDR2 sequences are LGHNA and YSLEER. The CDR3 totals 15 residues. V was cut by 1 base and J by 0 bases, with 7 bases left in between. The CDR3 region is CASSQGPGSGNTIYF. CDR3 nucleotides: TGCGCCAGCAGCCAAGGACCAGGCTCTGGAAACACCATATATTTT.

The table lists this clone with a few counts. This same CDR3 is encoded by further DNA sequences in the sample. The chain joins TRBV18 to TRBJ2-1; D call uncertain. Germline V CDR1 and CDR2: KGHSH, LQKENI. This CDR3 comprises 13 residues. V gave up 6 bases and J gave up 7 bases, with 13 bases separating them. Here the CDR3 reads CASSHPRSNEQFF. In DNA, the CDR3 is TGTGCCAGCTCCCATCCACGTAGTAATGAGCAGTTCTTC.

This chain joins TRBV5-1 and TRBJ2-3, with 8 positions matching TRBD2. The CDR3 is 15 amino acids. Trimming at V came to 4 bases and at J to 3 bases, leaving 7 bases not matched to a gene. CDR1 and CDR2 from the germline V gene are SGHRS and YFSETQ. CDR3 protein: CASSLVPGGTDTQYF. CDR3 DNA sequence: TGCGCCAGCAGCCTGGTCCCGGGGGGGACAGATACGCAGTATTTT. Looking up the rest from reference TRBV5-1 and TRBJ2-3 gives the full variable domain: KAGVTQTPRYLIKTRGQQVTLSCSPISGHRSVSWYQQTPGQGLQFLFEYFSETQRNKGNFPGRFSGRQFSNSRSEMNVSTLELGDSALYLCASSLVPGGTDTQYFGPGTRLTVL.

V is TRBV2 and J is TRBJ2-5; unclear D gene. V lost 5 bases and J lost 5, with 15 bases in between. The CDR3 length is 14 residues. CDR1 and CDR2 from the germline V gene are SNHLY and FYNNEI. CDR3 sequence reads: CASSSSRALETQYF. In DNA form, the CDR3 reads TGTGCCAGCAGTTCCTCCCGCGCCTTGGAGACCCAGTACTTC.

V usage is TRBV4-3 and J usage is TRBJ2-3, with unresolved D. The germline gives CDR1 LGHNA, CDR2 YSLEER. This CDR3 is built from 15 residues. V was shortened by 1 base and J by 0 bases, with 8 bases between the two germline ends. CDR3 DNA: TGCGCCAGCAGCCAAGGACTTTATAGCACAGATACGCAGTATTTT. Protein sequence: CASSQGLYSTDTQYF.

The rearrangement joins TRBV13 to TRBJ1-5; perhaps TRBD1 as D (5 bases). This CDR3 is built from 14 residues. Between the trimmed V and J ends, which lost 3 bases and 7 bases, there was a span of 13 bases. The germline gives CDR1 PRHDT, CDR2 FYEKMQ (reference sequence). In DNA, the CDR3 is TGTGCCAGCAGCTTCGGACGGTGGGGCCAGCCCCAGCATTTT. This translates into CASSFGRWGQPQHF.

The chain carries TRBV19 and TRBJ1-2; D is uncertain. V shed 7 bases and J shed 4 bases, with 16 bases lying between them. CDR3 length: 14 amino acids. From germline, CDR1 is LNHDA and CDR2 SQIVND (reference sequence). CDR3 DNA: TGTGCCAGTACCCTTCGTGGAGGGATCTATGGCTACACCTTC. Amino acids: CASTLRGGIYGYTF.

A few counts support this clone. This chain links TRBV7-9 with TRBJ2-3, with 9 bases fitting TRBD2. V was clipped by 3 bases and J by 4 bases; unmatched bases: 5. From germline, CDR1 is SEHNR and CDR2 FQNEAQ (reference sequence). This CDR3 has 15 residues. As DNA, the CDR3 is TGTGCCAGCAGCTTTAGCGGGGGTGTCGCAGATACGCAGTATTTT. Its protein is CASSFSGGVADTQYF.

The rearrangement uses TRBV4-3 and TRBJ1-6; 8 nucleotides match TRBD1. Germline V gene lookup returns CDR1 LGHNA and CDR2 YSLEER. The CDR3 runs 16 residues. With V trimmed by 0 bases and J by 8 bases, 6 bases remained unmatched. The CDR3 spells CASSQDGQGLHSPLHF. The CDR3 nucleotides are TGCGCCAGCAGCCAAGACGGACAGGGACTTCATTCACCCCTCCACTTT.

The V gene is TRBV6-5, the J gene TRBJ1-2; perhaps TRBD1 as D (5 bases). V was shortened by 2 bases and J by 0 bases, with 10 bases between the two germline ends. This CDR3 is built from 15 residues. In germline, CDR1 is MNHEY, CDR2 SVGAGI. The CDR3 DNA reads as TGTGCCAGCAGTTACGGGGCGCTTACTAACTATGGCTACACCTTC. Amino acids: CASSYGALTNYGYTF.

The chain links TRBV28 to TRBJ1-2, with D hard to call. From germline, CDR1 is MDHEN and CDR2 SYDVKM. Trimming took off 5 bases at V and 1 base at J, with 11 bases between the two ends. The CDR3 is made up of 14 amino acids. In nucleotides, the CDR3 is TGTGCCAGCAGTGAATACCGGGGTAACTATGGCTACACCTTC. Amino acid sequence: CASSEYRGNYGYTF.

This clone occurred once. The chain couples TRBV19 to TRBJ2-7, with a possible D match to TRBD2 (5 bases). Per germline, CDR1 LNHDA and CDR2 SQIVND (reference sequence). The CDR3 runs to 18 residues. V gave up 3 bases and J gave up 6 bases, with 27 bases separating them. CDR3 DNA sequence: TGTGCCAGTAGTATTGTTGAGAATAGCGTCGGCCTTTTCGGCGAGCAGTACTTC. Its translation: CASSIVENSVGLFGEQYF.

This clone was detected a few times. CDR3 DNA: TGTGCCAGCAGCCGTCAGGGTGGGAACACTGAAGCTTTCTTT. Encoded protein: CASSRQGGNTEAFF. V gene TRBV7-8 combines with J gene TRBJ1-1; possible D gene TRBD1, 5 bases. This CDR3 is 14 amino acids long. V dropped 5 bases and J dropped 1 base, with 11 bases sitting between them. CDR1 and CDR2 (germline): SGHVS, FQNEAQ.

For this clone: The junction departs from germline at one end; a sequencing error may be responsible. The V gene is TRBV28, the J gene TRBJ2-1; 8 nucleotides line up with TRBD2. There are 17 residues in the CDR3. Germline V gene data show CDR1 as MDHEN and CDR2 as SYDVKM. CDR3 DNA: TGTGCCAGCCCACCTAATTTAGCGGGGCCACCCTACATTGAGCAGTTCTTC. Translating it yields CASPPNLAGPPYIEQFF.

The chain uses TRBV2 and TRBJ2-2; a weak D match, TRBD2 (6 bases). CDR3 length: 14 amino acids. Germline values: CDR1 SNHLY, CDR2 FYNNEI. V dropped 0 bases and J dropped 8 bases, with 10 bases sitting between them. The CDR3 DNA follows: TGTGCCAGCAGTGAAGCGCGGCTAGCGGGGGAGCTGTTTTTT. Its protein product is CASSEARLAGELFF.

The rearrangement uses TRBV11-2 and TRBJ2-7; D gene ambiguous. The germline V gene has CDR1 SGHAT and CDR2 FQNNGV. Trimming removed 6 bases at V and 2 bases at J, with 11 bases between. The length of the CDR3 is 13 residues. CDR3 in DNA: TGTGCCAGCAGTCTCGACAAGACCTACGAGCAGTACGTC. It encodes CASSLDKTYEQYV.

This chain joins TRBV7-8 and TRBJ2-3; no reliable D call. The CDR3 consists of 16 residues. Trimming cost V 1 base and J 1 base, with 12 bases left between them. Germline V lookup: CDR1 SGHVS, CDR2 FQNEAQ. CDR3 region: CASSLVQLWRTDTQYF. As DNA, the CDR3 is TGTGCCAGCAGCTTAGTGCAGTTATGGCGCACAGATACGCAGTATTTT.

The rearrangement joins TRBV19 to TRBJ1-5; D perhaps matches TRBD1 (6 bases). With 4 bases removed from V and 4 bases from J, the gap between germline ends came to 8 bases. CDR1 is LNHDA and CDR2 is SQIVND in the germline V gene (reference sequence). The CDR3 extends over 13 amino acids. The CDR3 nucleotides are TGTGCCAGTAGTACCCAGGGGAATCAGCCCCAGCATTTT. Amino acids: CASSTQGNQPQHF.

This clone was detected a few times. This chain uses TRBV7-2 with TRBJ1-1; no clear D. The CDR3 runs to 14 residues. V was cut by 5 bases and J by 0 bases, with 10 bases left in between. CDR1 is SGHTA and CDR2 is FQGNSA in the germline V gene. CDR3 amino acids: CASSPHIMNTEAFF. Here the CDR3 DNA reads TGTGCCAGCAGCCCCCACATAATGAACACTGAAGCTTTCTTT.